The clone carrying this T cell receptor (beta chain) was seen ten or more times. The data were obtained in a study of T-cell reconstitution after alpha-beta-depleted transplantation in children. CDR3 length: 15 amino acids. Germline CDR1 reads MNHEY; CDR2 reads SMNVEV (reference sequence). After removal of 6 bases from V and 4 bases from J, the junction contained 6 bases not matched to a gene. During its preparation, the TCRbeta library received unique molecular identifiers. TCRdb reanalysed the PCR reads using MiXCR and keeps one entry per CDR3 protein. This table holds approximately 240,000 distinct CDR3 sequences, about 9.2% found once.

The V gene is TRBV27, the J gene TRBJ2-2; the match to TRBD2 covers 9 bases. The sequence derives from a human donor who donated a stem cell graft to a child with acute lymphoblastic leukemia. The input for sequencing was PBMCs from the stem cell graft donor, taken from the stem cell graft. The CDR3 is CASRIAGAATGELFF. The CDR3 DNA reads as TGTGCCAGCAGGATAGCGGGGGCGGCCACCGGGGAGCTGTTTTTT.